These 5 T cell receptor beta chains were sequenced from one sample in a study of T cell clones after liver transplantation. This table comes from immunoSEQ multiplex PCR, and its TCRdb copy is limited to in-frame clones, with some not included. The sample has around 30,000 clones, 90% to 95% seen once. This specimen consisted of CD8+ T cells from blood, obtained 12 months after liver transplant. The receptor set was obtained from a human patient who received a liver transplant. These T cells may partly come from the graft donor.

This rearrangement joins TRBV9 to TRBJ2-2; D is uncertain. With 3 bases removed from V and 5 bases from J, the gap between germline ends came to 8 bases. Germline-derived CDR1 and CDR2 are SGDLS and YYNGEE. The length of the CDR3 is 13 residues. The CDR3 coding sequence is TGTGCCAGCAGCGGGGGATGGACCGGGGAGCTGTTTTTT. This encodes CASSGGWTGELFF. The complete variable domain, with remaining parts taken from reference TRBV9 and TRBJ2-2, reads DSGVTQTPKHLITATGQRVTLRCSPRSGDLSVYWYQQSLDQGLQFLIQYYNGEERAKGNILERFSAQQFPDLHSELNLSSLELGDSALYFCASSGGWTGELFFGEGSRLTVL.

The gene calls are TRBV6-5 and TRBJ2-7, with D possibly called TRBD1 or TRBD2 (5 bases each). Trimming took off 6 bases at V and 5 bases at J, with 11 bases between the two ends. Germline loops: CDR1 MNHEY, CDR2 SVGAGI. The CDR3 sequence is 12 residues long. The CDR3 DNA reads TGTGCCAGCAGCCACGAGGGGAACGAGCAGTACTTC. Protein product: CASSHEGNEQYF.

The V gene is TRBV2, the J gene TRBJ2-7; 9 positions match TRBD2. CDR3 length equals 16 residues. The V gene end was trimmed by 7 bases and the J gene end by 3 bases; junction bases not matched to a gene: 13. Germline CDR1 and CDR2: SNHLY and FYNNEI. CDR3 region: CASTEALAGTLYEQYF. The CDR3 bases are TGTGCCAGCACCGAGGCCCTAGCGGGAACCCTCTACGAGCAGTACTTC.

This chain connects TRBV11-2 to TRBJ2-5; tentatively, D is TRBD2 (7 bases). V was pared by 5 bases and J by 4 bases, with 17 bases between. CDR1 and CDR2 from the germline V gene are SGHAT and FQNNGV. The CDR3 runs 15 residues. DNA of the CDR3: TGTGCCAGCAGCATCGGGGGGACAACTTCAGAGACCCAGTACTTC. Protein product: CASSIGGTTSETQYF.

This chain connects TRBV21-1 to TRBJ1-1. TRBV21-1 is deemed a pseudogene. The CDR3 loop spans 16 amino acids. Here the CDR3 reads CASSKPGRQIGTEAFF. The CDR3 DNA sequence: TGTGCCAGCAGCAAACCCGGGAGGCAGATAGGCACTGAAGCTTTCTTT.